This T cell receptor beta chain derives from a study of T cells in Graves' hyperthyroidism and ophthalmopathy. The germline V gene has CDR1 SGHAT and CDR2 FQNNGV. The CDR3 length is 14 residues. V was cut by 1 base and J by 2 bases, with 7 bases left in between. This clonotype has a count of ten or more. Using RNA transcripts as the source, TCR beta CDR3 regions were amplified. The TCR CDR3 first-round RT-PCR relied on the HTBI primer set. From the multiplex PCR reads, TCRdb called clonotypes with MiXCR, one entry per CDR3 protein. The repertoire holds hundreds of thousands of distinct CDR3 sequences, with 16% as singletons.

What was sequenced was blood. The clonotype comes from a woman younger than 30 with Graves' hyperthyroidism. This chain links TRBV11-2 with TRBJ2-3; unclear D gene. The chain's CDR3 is CASSLGVNTDTQYF. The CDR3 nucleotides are TGTGCCAGCAGCTTAGGAGTGAACACAGATACGCAGTATTTT.